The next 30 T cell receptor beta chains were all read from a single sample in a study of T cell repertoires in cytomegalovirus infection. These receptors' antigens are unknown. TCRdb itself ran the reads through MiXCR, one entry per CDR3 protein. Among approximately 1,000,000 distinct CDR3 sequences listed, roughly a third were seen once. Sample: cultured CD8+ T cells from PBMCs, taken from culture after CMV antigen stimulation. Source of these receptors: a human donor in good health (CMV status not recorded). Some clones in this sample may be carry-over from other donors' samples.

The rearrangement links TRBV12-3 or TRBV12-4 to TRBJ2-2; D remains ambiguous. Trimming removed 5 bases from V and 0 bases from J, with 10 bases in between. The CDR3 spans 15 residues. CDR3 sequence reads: CASSNTAANTGELFF. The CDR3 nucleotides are TGTGCCAGCAGTAACACGGCCGCGAACACCGGGGAGCTGTTTTTT.

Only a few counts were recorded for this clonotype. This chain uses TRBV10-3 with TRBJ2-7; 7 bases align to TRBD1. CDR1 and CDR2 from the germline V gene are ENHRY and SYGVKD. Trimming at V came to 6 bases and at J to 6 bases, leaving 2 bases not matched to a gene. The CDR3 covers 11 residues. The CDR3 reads CAIRTGIEQYF. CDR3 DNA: TGTGCCATCAGGACAGGGATCGAGCAGTACTTC.

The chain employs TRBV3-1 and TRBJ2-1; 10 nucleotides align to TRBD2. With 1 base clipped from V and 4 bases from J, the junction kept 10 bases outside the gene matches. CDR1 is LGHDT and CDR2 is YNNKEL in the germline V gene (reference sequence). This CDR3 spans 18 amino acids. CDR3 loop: CASSQASSGGPTYNEQFF. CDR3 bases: TGTGCCAGCAGCCAAGCGTCTAGCGGGGGCCCTACATACAATGAGCAGTTCTTC.

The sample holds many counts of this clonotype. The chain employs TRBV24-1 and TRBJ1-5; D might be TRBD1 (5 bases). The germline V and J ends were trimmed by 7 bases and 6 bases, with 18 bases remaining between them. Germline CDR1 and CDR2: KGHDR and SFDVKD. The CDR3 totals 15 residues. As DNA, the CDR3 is TGTGCCACCAGCCTACAGGTTTCTGGGGGTCAGCCCCAGCATTTT. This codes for CATSLQVSGGQPQHF.

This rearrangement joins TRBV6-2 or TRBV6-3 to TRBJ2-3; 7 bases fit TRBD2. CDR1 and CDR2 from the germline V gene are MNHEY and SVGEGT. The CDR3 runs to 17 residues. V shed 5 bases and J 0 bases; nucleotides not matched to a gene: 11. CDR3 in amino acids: CASSTQLSGVSTDTQYF. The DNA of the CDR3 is TGTGCCAGCAGTACACAACTAAGCGGGGTGAGCACAGATACGCAGTATTTT.

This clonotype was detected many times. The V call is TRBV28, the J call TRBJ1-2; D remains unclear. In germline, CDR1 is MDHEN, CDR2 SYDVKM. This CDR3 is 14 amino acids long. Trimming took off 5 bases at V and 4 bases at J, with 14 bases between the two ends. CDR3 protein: CASSPQRQVYGYTF. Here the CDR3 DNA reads TGTGCCAGCAGTCCTCAGAGACAAGTCTATGGCTACACCTTC.

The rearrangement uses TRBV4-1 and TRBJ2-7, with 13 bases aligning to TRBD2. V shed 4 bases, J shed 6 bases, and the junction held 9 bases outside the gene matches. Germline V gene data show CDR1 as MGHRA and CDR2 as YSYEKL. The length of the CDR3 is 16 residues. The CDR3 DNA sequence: TGCGCCAGCAGCCTCACTAGCGGGGGGGCGGGGAGCGAGCAGTACGTC. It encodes CASSLTSGGAGSEQYV.

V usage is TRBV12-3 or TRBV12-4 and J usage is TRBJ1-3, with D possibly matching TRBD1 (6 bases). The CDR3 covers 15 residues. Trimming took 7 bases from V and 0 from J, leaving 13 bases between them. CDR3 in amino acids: CASTPDRSSGNTIYF. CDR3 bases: TGTGCCAGCACCCCGGACAGAAGCTCTGGAAACACCATATATTTT.

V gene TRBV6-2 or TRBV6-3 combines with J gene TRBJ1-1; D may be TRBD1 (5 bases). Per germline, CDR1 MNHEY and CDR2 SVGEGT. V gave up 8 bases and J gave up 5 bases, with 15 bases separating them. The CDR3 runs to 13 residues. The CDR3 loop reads CASRVGGRTEAFF. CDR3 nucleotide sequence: TGTGCCAGCCGAGTGGGGGGGAGGACTGAAGCTTTCTTT.

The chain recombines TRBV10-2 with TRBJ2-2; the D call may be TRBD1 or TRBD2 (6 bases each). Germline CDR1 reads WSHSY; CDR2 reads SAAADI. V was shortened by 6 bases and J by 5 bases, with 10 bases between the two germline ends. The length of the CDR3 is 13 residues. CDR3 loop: CASRGGRTGELFF. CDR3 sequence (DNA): TGCGCCAGCAGAGGGGGGCGAACCGGGGAGCTGTTTTTT.

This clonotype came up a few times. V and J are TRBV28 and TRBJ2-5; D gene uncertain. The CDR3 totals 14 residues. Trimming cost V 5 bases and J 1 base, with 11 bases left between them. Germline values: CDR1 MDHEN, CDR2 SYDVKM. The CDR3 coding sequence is TGTGCCAGCAGTCCTAGGGCATTCCAAGAGACCCAGTACTTC. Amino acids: CASSPRAFQETQYF.

The CDR3 DNA sequence: TGTGCCTCCGAGGGCAGGCATGGTTTCTTT. This codes for CASEGRHGFF. The gene calls are TRBV2 and TRBJ1-1; the D is unclear. CDR3 length: 10 residues. Germline CDR1 reads SNHLY; CDR2 reads FYNNEI. V was trimmed by 11 bases and J by 13 bases, leaving 17 bases between them.

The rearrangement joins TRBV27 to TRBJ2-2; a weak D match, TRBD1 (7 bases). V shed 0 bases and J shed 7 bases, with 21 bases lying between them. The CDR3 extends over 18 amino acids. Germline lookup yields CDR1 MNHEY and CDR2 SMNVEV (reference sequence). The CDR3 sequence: CASSLSAPDREVIGELFF. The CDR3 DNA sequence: TGTGCCAGCAGTTTATCGGCCCCCGACAGGGAGGTGATCGGGGAGCTGTTTTTT.

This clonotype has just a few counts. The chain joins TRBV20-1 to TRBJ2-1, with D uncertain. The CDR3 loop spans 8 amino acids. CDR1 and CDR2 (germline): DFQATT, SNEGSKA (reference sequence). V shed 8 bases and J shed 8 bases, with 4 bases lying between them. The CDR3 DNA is TGCAGTAGCCATGAGCAGTTCTTC. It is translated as CSSHEQFF.

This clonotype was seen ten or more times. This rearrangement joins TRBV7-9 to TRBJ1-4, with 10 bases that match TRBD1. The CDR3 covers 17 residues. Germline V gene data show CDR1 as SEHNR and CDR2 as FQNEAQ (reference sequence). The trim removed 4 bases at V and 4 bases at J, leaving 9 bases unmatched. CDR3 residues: CASSSRTGGSLNEKLFF. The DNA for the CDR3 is TGTGCCAGCAGCTCGCGGACAGGGGGATCCCTTAATGAAAAACTGTTTTTT.

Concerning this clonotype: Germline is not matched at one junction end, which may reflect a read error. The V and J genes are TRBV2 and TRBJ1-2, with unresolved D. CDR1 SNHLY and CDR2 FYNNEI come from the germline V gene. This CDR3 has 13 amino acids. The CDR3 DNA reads TGTGCCAGTAGTGGGCCGCCGGTAGGAAGCTACACCTTC. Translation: CASSGPPVGSYTF.

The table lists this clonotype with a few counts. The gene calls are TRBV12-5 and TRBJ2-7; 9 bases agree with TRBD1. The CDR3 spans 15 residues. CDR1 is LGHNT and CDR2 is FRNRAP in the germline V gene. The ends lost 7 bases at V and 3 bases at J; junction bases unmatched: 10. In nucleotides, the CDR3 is TGTGCTAGTGTCACTCGGGACAGGGAAAACTACGAGCAGTACTTC. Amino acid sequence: CASVTRDRENYEQYF.

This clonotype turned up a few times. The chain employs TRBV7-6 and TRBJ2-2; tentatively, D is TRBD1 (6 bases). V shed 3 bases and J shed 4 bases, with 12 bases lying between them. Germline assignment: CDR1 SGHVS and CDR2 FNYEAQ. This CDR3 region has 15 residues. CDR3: CASSFWGPGTGELFF. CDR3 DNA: TGTGCCAGCAGCTTTTGGGGGCCCGGCACCGGGGAGCTGTTTTTT.

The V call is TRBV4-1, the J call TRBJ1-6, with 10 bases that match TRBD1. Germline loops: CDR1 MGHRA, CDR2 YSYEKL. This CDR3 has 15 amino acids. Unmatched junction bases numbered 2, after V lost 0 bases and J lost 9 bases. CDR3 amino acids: CASSQDRDRGSPLHF. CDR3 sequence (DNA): TGCGCCAGCAGCCAAGACCGGGACAGGGGTTCACCCCTCCACTTT.

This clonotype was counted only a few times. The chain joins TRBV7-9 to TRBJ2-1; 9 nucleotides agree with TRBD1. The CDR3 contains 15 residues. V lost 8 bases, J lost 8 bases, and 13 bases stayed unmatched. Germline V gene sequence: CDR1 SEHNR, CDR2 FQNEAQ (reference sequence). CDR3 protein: CASGRLGTGHDEQFF. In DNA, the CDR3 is TGTGCCAGCGGCCGTTTGGGGACAGGGCACGATGAGCAGTTCTTC.

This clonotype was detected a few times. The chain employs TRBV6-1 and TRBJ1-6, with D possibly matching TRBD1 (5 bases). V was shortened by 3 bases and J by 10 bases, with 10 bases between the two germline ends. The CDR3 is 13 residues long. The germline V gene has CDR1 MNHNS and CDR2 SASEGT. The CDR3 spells CASSDRVWSPLHF. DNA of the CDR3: TGTGCCAGCAGTGACAGGGTGTGGTCACCCCTCCACTTT.

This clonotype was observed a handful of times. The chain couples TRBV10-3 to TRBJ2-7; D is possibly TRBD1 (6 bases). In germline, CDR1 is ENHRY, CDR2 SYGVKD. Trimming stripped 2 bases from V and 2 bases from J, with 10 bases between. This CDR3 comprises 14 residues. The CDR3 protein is CAISEQGHPYEQYV. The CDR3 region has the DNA TGTGCCATCAGTGAGCAGGGACATCCCTACGAGCAGTACGTC.

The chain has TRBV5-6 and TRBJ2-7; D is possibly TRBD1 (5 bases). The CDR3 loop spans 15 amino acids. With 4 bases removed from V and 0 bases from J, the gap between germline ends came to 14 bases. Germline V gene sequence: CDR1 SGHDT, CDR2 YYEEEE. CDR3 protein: CASSMGQVSSYEQYV. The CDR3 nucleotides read TGTGCCAGCAGCATGGGGCAGGTGAGCTCCTACGAGCAGTACGTC.

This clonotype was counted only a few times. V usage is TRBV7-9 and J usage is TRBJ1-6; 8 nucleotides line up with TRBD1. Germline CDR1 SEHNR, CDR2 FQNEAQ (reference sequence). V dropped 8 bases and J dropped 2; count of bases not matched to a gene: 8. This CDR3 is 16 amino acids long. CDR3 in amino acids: CASGNDRGPYNSPLHF. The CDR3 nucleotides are TGTGCCAGCGGGAACGACAGGGGCCCCTATAATTCACCCCTCCACTTT.

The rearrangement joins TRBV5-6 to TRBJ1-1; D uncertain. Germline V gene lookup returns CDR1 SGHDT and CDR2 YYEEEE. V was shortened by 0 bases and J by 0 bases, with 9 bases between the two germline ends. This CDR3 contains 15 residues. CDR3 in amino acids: CASSLDRHMNTEAFF. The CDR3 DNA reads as TGTGCCAGCAGCTTGGATCGGCACATGAACACTGAAGCTTTCTTT. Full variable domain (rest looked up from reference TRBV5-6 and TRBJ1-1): DAGVTQSPTHLIKTRGQQVTLRCSPKSGHDTVSWYQQALGQGPQFIFQYYEEEERQRGNFPDRFSGHQFPNYSSELNVNALLLGDSALYLCASSLDRHMNTEAFFGQGTRLTVV.

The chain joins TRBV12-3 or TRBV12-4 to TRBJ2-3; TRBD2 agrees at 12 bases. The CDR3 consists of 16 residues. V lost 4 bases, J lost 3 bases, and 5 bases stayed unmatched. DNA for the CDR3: TGTGCCAGCAGTTGGCTAGCGGGGGGGCCAACAGATACGCAGTATTTT. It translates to CASSWLAGGPTDTQYF.

The CDR3 sequence: CSARLLQRALKDTQYF. In DNA form, the CDR3 reads TGCAGTGCTAGGTTACTCCAGCGGGCCCTGAAAGATACGCAGTATTTT. The J gene is TRBJ2-3, the V gene TRBV20-1, with D tentatively TRBD2 (6 bases). The germline V gene has CDR1 DFQATT and CDR2 SNEGSKA (reference sequence). CDR3 length: 16 amino acids. Between the trimmed V and J ends, which lost 3 bases and 5 bases, there was a span of 21 bases.

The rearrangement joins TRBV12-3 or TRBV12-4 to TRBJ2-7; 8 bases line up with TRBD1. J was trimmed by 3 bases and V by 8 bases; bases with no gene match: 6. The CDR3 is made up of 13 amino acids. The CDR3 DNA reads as TGTGCCAGCTCCGGACAGGGTATCTACGAGCAGTACTTC. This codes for CASSGQGIYEQYF.

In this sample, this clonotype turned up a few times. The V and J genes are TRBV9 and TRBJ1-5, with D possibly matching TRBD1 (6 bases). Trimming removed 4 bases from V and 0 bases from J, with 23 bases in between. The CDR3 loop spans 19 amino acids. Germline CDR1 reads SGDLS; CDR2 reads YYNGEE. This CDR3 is CASSPTGGLKTYSNQPQHF. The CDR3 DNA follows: TGTGCCAGCAGCCCCACTGGGGGGCTAAAGACTTATAGCAATCAGCCCCAGCATTTT.

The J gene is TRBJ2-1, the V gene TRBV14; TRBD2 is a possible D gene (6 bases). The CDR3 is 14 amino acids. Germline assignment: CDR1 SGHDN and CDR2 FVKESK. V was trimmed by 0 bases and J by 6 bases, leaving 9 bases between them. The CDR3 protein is CASSQDAAGNEQFF. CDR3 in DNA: TGTGCCAGCAGCCAAGATGCAGCGGGCAATGAGCAGTTCTTC. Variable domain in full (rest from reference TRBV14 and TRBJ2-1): EAGVTQFPSHSVIEKGQTVTLRCDPISGHDNLYWYRRVMGKEIKFLLHFVKESKQDESGMPNNRFLAERTGGTYSTLKVQPAELEDSGVYFCASSQDAAGNEQFFGPGTRLTVL.